One and the same sample provided the 11 T cell receptor beta chains below, sequenced in a study of shared clonotypes between healthy human individuals. The protocol was immunoSEQ multiplex PCR, while the TCRdb copy is restricted to in-frame clones and leaves out a portion. The sample lists more than 2 million clones, 85% to 95% occurring once. Sequenced sample: naive CD4+ T cells sorted from blood. Subset reported: CD45RA+ positively selected. These TCRs come from a man in his late teens or twenties in good health.

The chain combines TRBV28 with TRBJ2-5, with D possibly TRBD1 on 6 matching bases. Germline V gives CDR1 MDHEN, CDR2 SYDVKM. The CDR3 is made up of 17 amino acids. V shed 0 bases and J shed 5 bases, with 19 bases lying between them. In DNA, the CDR3 is TGTGCCAGCAGTTTATGGGGATTACCAGGGGTGGGGGAGACCCAGTACTTC. This translates into CASSLWGLPGVGETQYF.

The CDR3 sequence: CASSYPLTVGEETQYF. CDR3 in DNA: TGTGCCAGCAGTTACCCCTTGACTGTCGGTGAGGAGACCCAGTACTTC. The chain has TRBV6-6 and TRBJ2-5; D not certain. Germline lookup yields CDR1 MNHNY and CDR2 SVGAGI (reference sequence). V shed 2 bases and J shed 5 bases, with 18 bases lying between them. The CDR3 has 16 amino acids.

This chain uses TRBV30 with TRBJ2-2, with TRBD2 matching 8 bases. From germline, CDR1 is GTSNPN and CDR2 SVGIG (reference sequence). The CDR3 contains 15 residues. The V gene end was trimmed by 0 bases and the J gene end by 6 bases; junction bases not matched to a gene: 6. DNA for the CDR3: TGTGCCTGGAGTGTGGGGTTAGCGGGACCCGGGGAGCTGTTTTTT. Its protein is CAWSVGLAGPGELFF.

This clone was recorded only once. The rearrangement uses TRBV9 and TRBJ2-5, with D possibly matching TRBD1 (6 bases). The CDR3 contains 15 residues. V gave up 3 bases and J gave up 3 bases, with 15 bases separating them. CDR1 is SGDLS, CDR2 YYNGEE, per germline. CDR3 bases: TGTGCCAGCAGCGAGGCAGGGGCGACTAAAGAGACCCAGTACTTC. This codes for CASSEAGATKETQYF.

This clone has at least ten counts. The J gene is TRBJ2-3, the V gene TRBV10-3, with D perhaps matching TRBD1 or TRBD2 (5 bases each). From germline, CDR1 is ENHRY and CDR2 SYGVKD. This CDR3 is 13 amino acids long. Trimming pared 5 bases from V and 9 bases from J, leaving 15 bases between. The CDR3 DNA is TGTGCCATCAGTCGCTCCGGGGCCGGAACGCAGTATTTT. Translating gives CAISRSGAGTQYF.

This clone was detected only once. The chain employs TRBV2 and TRBJ1-5; 7 nucleotides line up with TRBD1. The V gene's germline CDR1 is SNHLY and CDR2 FYNNEI. J gave up 1 base and V 2 bases, and 5 bases lay outside the gene matches. The CDR3 has 16 residues. The CDR3: CASSEWAGGSNQPQHF. Written as DNA, the CDR3 is TGTGCCAGCAGTGAATGGGCAGGGGGAAGCAATCAGCCCCAGCATTTT.

This sequence joins TRBV4-1 and TRBJ1-5; 9 bases align to TRBD1. Trimming at V came to 5 bases and at J to 7 bases, leaving 6 bases not matched to a gene. CDR3 size: 14 residues. Germline CDR1 reads MGHRA; CDR2 reads YSYEKL. CDR3 protein: CASSKGQGIQPQHF. In nucleotides, the CDR3 is TGCGCCAGCAGCAAAGGACAGGGGATCCAGCCCCAGCATTTT.

Here the CDR3 reads CARTTYPRHNSPLHF. CDR3 DNA: TGTGCCAGGACGACCTACCCCCGGCACAATTCACCCCTCCACTTT. The genes are TRBV25-1 and TRBJ1-6, with unresolved D. V gave up 9 bases and J gave up 7 bases, with 19 bases separating them. The CDR3 totals 15 residues. The germline gives CDR1 MGHDK, CDR2 SYGVNS.

The genes are TRBV25-1 and TRBJ1-2; D gene unclear. Germline CDR1 MGHDK, CDR2 SYGVNS. This CDR3 is built from 12 residues. V lost 7 bases to trimming and J lost 4 bases, with 10 bases between them. DNA of the CDR3: TGTGCCAGCAAAGGTAGTTGCTATGGCTACACCTTC. Encoded protein: CASKGSCYGYTF.

CDR3 sequence (DNA): TGTGCCAGCAGCGGGGGCAGGACAGGAATTAACTATGGCTACACCTTC. It yields the protein CASSGGRTGINYGYTF. The chain links TRBV11-2 to TRBJ1-2; 7 bases are shared with TRBD1. CDR3 size: 16 residues. CDR1 and CDR2 (germline): SGHAT, FQNNGV. Trimming cost V 5 bases and J 1 base; bases outside gene matches: 10. Full variable domain (remainder filled in from reference TRBV11-2 and TRBJ1-2): EAGVAQSPRYKIIEKRQSVAFWCNPISGHATLYWYQQILGQGPKLLIQFQNNGVVDDSQLPKDRFSAERLKGVDSTLKIQPAKLEDSAVYLCASSGGRTGINYGYTFGSGTRLTVV.

This chain joins TRBV20-1 and TRBJ1-2; no firm D call. V lost 5 bases and J lost 6, with 7 bases in between. This CDR3 has 10 amino acids. Germline assignment: CDR1 DFQATT and CDR2 SNEGSKA (reference sequence). In nucleotides, the CDR3 is TGCAGTGCTCGAATGGATGGCTACACCTTC. Its translation is CSARMDGYTF.